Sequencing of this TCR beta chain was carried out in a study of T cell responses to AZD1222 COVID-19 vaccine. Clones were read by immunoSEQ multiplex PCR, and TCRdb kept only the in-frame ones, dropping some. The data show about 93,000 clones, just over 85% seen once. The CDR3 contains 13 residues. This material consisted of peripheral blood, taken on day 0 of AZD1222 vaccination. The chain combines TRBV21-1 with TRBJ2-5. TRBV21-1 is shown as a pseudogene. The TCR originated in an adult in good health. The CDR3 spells CASSKCGKETQYF. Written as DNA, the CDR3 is TGTGCCAGCAGCAAGTGTGGGAAGGAGACCCAGTACTTC.